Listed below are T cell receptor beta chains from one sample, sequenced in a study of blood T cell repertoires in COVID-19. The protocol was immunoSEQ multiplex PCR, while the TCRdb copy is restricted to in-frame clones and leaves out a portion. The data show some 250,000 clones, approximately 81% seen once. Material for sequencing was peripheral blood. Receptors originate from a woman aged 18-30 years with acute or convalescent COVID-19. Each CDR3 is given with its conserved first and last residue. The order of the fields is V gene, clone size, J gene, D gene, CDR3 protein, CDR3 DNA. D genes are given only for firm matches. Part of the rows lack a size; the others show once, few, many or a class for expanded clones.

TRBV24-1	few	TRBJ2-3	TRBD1	CATSGGTGDTDTQYF	TGTGCCACCAGTGGCGGGACAGGCGACACAGATACGCAGTATTTT
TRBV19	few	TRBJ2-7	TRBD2	CASSTNQRTSTNF	TGTGCCAGTAGTACAAACCAAAGGACTAGCACGAACTTC
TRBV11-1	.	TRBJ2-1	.	CASSLLIGGVNEQFF	TGTGCCAGCAGCTTATTAATTGGAGGAGTAAATGAGCAGTTCTTC
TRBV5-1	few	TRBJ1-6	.	CASSLQGTSYNSPLHF	TGCGCCAGCAGCTTGCAGGGTACCTCCTATAATTCACCCCTCCACTTT
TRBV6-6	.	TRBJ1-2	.	CASSATDLGANYGYTF	TGTGCCAGCAGTGCGACAGATCTAGGGGCGAACTATGGCTACACCTTC
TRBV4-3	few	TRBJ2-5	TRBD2	CASKASGSQTQYF	TGCGCCAGCAAGGCTAGCGGGAGTCAGACCCAGTACTTC
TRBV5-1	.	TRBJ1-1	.	CASSAQTGNTEAFF	TGCGCCAGCAGCGCCCAAACAGGGAACACTGAAGCTTTCTTT
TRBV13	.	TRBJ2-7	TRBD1	CASSPRTKTQGAEAYEQYF	TGTGCCAGCAGCCCCCGAACGAAAACACAGGGGGCGGAAGCCTACGAGCAGTACTTC
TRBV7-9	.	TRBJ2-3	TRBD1	CASSWGQGNPDTQYF	TGTGCCAGCAGCTGGGGACAGGGGAATCCAGATACGCAGTATTTT
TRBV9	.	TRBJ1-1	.	CASSVNQGSEAFF	TGTGCCAGCAGCGTGAATCAGGGTTCTGAAGCTTTCTTT
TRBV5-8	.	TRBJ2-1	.	CASSSLMSDEQFF	TGTGCCAGCAGCTCCCTGATGAGCGATGAGCAGTTCTTC
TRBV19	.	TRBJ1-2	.	CASSTSLGDYGYTF	TGTGCCAGTAGTACTTCACTCGGAGATTATGGCTACACCTTC
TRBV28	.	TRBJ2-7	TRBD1	CASRKLGQGFNYEQYF	TGTGCCAGCAGAAAACTGGGACAGGGTTTCAACTACGAGCAGTACTTC
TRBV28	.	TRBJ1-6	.	CASSFRQDNSPLHF	TGTGCCAGCAGTTTTCGGCAGGATAATTCACCCCTCCACTTT
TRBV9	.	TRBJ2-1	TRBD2	CASSEPSGGRGNEQFF	TGTGCCAGCAGCGAACCTAGCGGCGGAAGAGGGAATGAGCAGTTCTTC
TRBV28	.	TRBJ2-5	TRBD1	CASSPGQGGETQYF	TGTGCCAGCAGTCCCGGACAGGGCGGGGAGACCCAGTACTTC
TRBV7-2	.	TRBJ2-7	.	CASSPGTRGYEQYF	TGTGCCAGCAGTCCCGGGACAAGGGGATACGAGCAGTACTTC
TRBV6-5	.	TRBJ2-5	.	CASRAPGGLETQYF	TGTGCCAGCAGGGCCCCAGGGGGGCTGGAGACCCAGTACTTC
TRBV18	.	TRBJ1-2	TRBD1	CASSTGQGDYGYTF	TGTGCCAGCTCAACGGGACAGGGTGACTATGGCTACACCTTC
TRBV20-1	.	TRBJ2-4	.	CSASASNIQYF	TGCAGTGCTAGTGCCAGTAACATTCAGTACTTC
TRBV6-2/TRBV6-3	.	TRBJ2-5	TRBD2	CASSARLAGETQYF	TGTGCCAGCAGTGCGAGACTAGCAGGCGAGACCCAGTACTTC
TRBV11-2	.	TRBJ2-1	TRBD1	CASSLGTAHWFF	TGTGCCAGCAGCCTAGGGACAGCGCATTGGTTCTTC
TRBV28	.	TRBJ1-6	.	CASSPLTDSTSPLHF	TGTGCCAGCAGTCCCCTGACAGATAGTACCTCACCCCTCCACTTT
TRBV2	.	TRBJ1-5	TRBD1	CASRETGGNQPQHF	TGTGCCAGCAGGGAAACAGGGGGGAATCAGCCCCAGCATTTT
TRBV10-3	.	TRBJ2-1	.	CAISSQGYNEQFF	TGTGCCATCAGCAGCCAGGGTTACAATGAGCAGTTCTTC
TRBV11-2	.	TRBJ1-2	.	CASSLTGGNNYGYTF	TGTGCCAGCAGCTTAACTGGGGGGAATAACTATGGCTACACCTTC
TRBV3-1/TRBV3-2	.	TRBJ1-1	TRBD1	CASSRGQGVYSTEAFF	TGTGCCAGCAGCCGAGGACAGGGGGTATATTCCACTGAAGCTTTCTTT
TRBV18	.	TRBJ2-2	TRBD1	CASSPPGTGAGELFF	TGTGCCAGCTCACCACCCGGGACAGGGGCCGGGGAGCTGTTTTTT
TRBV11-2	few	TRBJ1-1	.	CASSLEGRGTSQNTEAFF	TGTGCCAGCAGCTTAGAGGGGAGGGGGACATCCCAAAACACTGAAGCTTTCTTT
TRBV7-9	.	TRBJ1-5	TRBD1	CASSLEGTVQPQHF	TGTGCCAGCAGCTTAGAGGGGACAGTTCAGCCCCAGCATTTT